The 20 T cell receptor beta chains below all came from one sample that was sequenced in a study. TCRdb itself ran the RT-PCR reads through MiXCR, one entry per CDR3 protein. The sample includes about 700,000 distinct CDR3 sequences, approximately 14% of them seen just once. Sequencing was done on a sample of memory CD4+ T cells from blood. All receptors come from a female donor in good health, serving as a healthy control.

The chain couples TRBV4-1 to TRBJ2-3; 9 nucleotides align to TRBD1. V was clipped by 2 bases and J by 5 bases; unmatched bases: 8. CDR1 is MGHRA, CDR2 YSYEKL, per germline. The CDR3 has 16 amino acids. The CDR3: CASSQQGTGRRDTQYF. The CDR3 DNA sequence: TGCGCCAGCAGCCAACAGGGGACAGGGAGGAGAGATACGCAGTATTTT.

This clonotype was observed a few times. The V gene is TRBV5-1, the J gene TRBJ1-3; no clear D. Trimming shortened V by 0 bases and J by 3 bases, and 7 bases separated the two germline ends. This CDR3 contains 14 residues. Germline V gene data show CDR1 as SGHRS and CDR2 as YFSETQ. In DNA form, the CDR3 reads TGCGCCAGCAGCTTGGGAGAGATTGGAAACACCATATATTTT. This encodes CASSLGEIGNTIYF.

V is TRBV5-5 and J is TRBJ2-7, with D maybe TRBD2 (6 bases). The CDR3 is 14 amino acids. Germline V lookup: CDR1 SGHKS, CDR2 YYEKEE (reference sequence). V shed 10 bases and J shed 0 bases, with 17 bases lying between them. The CDR3 DNA reads TGTGCCTGTCCCGGGACTGCGGTCTCCTACGAGCAGTACTTC. It translates to CACPGTAVSYEQYF.

This clonotype was seen a few times. The chain employs TRBV12-3 or TRBV12-4 and TRBJ2-7; the match to TRBD1 covers 8 bases. This CDR3 region has 13 residues. J was trimmed by 6 bases and V by 2 bases; bases with no gene match: 3. CDR3 DNA: TGTGCCAGCAGTTTACAGGGGGCCACCGAGCAGTACTTC. Translated, it gives CASSLQGATEQYF.

V and J are TRBV7-9 and TRBJ2-5, with D possibly being TRBD2 (6 bases). This CDR3 spans 12 amino acids. V lost 7 bases, J lost 6 bases, and 12 bases lay in between. Germline CDR1 is SEHNR and CDR2 is FQNEAQ (reference sequence). CDR3 sequence reads: CASMTEGKTQYF. CDR3 DNA sequence: TGTGCCAGCATGACGGAGGGGAAGACCCAGTACTTC.

This clonotype showed up many times. The chain employs TRBV29-1 and TRBJ2-5; D perhaps matches TRBD1 (6 bases). Germline V lookup: CDR1 SQVTM, CDR2 ANQGSEA. This CDR3 has 13 amino acids. V dropped 5 bases and J dropped 1 base, with 11 bases sitting between them. CDR3 amino acids: CSVSTGPQETQYF. DNA of the CDR3: TGCAGCGTTTCCACAGGGCCCCAAGAGACCCAGTACTTC.

This clonotype has a count of ten or more. The rearrangement joins TRBV4-3 to TRBJ2-1; 9 bases agree with TRBD2. The germline V gene has CDR1 LGHNA and CDR2 YSLEER. Trimming at V came to 5 bases and at J to 7 bases, leaving 9 bases not matched to a gene. The CDR3 has 15 amino acids. The chain's CDR3 is CASSEGLAYGNEQFF. The CDR3 nucleotides read TGCGCCAGCAGCGAAGGACTAGCGTATGGTAATGAGCAGTTCTTC.

This clonotype has just a few counts. The chain links TRBV6-1 to TRBJ1-2; the D is unclear. V was pared by 2 bases and J by 7 bases, with 8 bases between. The CDR3 is 12 residues long. Germline V CDR1 and CDR2: MNHNS, SASEGT. The CDR3 DNA reads TGTGCCAGCAGTGAATTGGTGGGTGGCTACACCTTC. Translation: CASSELVGGYTF.

V and J are TRBV20-1 and TRBJ2-5; D perhaps matches TRBD1 (8 bases). Germline assignment: CDR1 DFQATT and CDR2 SNEGSKA (reference sequence). V was clipped by 0 bases and J by 5 bases, with 16 bases between them. The CDR3 is made up of 15 amino acids. This chain's CDR3 is CSARDRTGGGETQYF. The CDR3 DNA reads as TGCAGTGCTAGAGATCGCACAGGGGGGGGCGAGACCCAGTACTTC.

Many counts were recorded for this clonotype. This chain uses TRBV4-2 with TRBJ2-2; tentatively, D is TRBD1 (5 bases). This CDR3 is built from 15 residues. Trimming took 4 bases from V and 4 from J, leaving 13 bases between them. Germline CDR1 LGHNA, CDR2 YNFKEQ. The CDR3, as DNA: TGTGCCAGCAGCCGGACGAGTCAGGGCACCGGGGAGCTGTTTTTT. It codes for CASSRTSQGTGELFF.

This clonotype has more than one count but fewer than ten. The genes are TRBV5-1 and TRBJ2-5; possibly TRBD1 for D (6 bases). This CDR3 has 13 amino acids. The V gene lost 6 bases and the J gene lost 5 bases, with 14 bases spanning the gap. Germline loops: CDR1 SGHRS, CDR2 YFSETQ. The CDR3 reads CASKQGYRETQYF. The DNA for the CDR3 is TGCGCCAGCAAACAGGGCTATAGGGAGACCCAGTACTTC.

This rearrangement joins TRBV10-3 to TRBJ2-1, with 7 bases lining up with TRBD2. The CDR3 extends over 11 amino acids. V lost 6 bases, J lost 9 bases, and 2 bases stayed unmatched. CDR1 is ENHRY and CDR2 is SYGVKD in the germline V gene. The CDR3 DNA follows: TGTGCCATCAGGCGGGAGACTGAGCAGTTCTTC. Its protein is CAIRRETEQFF.

A few counts support this clonotype. The V and J genes are TRBV2 and TRBJ1-6, with a tentative D call TRBD1 (6 bases). The germline V and J ends were trimmed by 5 bases and 8 bases, with 10 bases remaining between them. CDR1 and CDR2 (germline): SNHLY, FYNNEI. The CDR3 covers 13 residues. CDR3 nucleotides: TGTGCCAGCAGTTGGACAGTCGATTCACCCCTCCACTTT. It codes for CASSWTVDSPLHF.

This clonotype was seen a handful of times. The chain employs TRBV10-3 and TRBJ2-5, with D possibly being TRBD2 (6 bases). Germline V gene lookup returns CDR1 ENHRY and CDR2 SYGVKD. The CDR3 is made up of 12 amino acids. The V end was cut by 8 bases, the J end by 1 base, with 8 bases between. The CDR3: CAIGGSQETQYF. In DNA form, the CDR3 reads TGTGCCATCGGGGGGTCCCAAGAGACCCAGTACTTC.

Only a few counts were recorded for this clonotype. This chain links TRBV9 with TRBJ1-3, with D uncertain. V lost 1 base to trimming and J lost 0 bases, with 11 bases between them. Germline CDR1 SGDLS, CDR2 YYNGEE. There are 16 residues in the CDR3. DNA of the CDR3: TGTGCCAGCAGCGTACAAATGTATGGCTCTGGAAACACCATATATTTT. This encodes CASSVQMYGSGNTIYF.

This clonotype was seen at least ten times. This sequence joins TRBV7-3 and TRBJ2-1; TRBD2 matches 9 bases. The V segment lost 5 bases and the J segment 13 bases; nucleotides outside the gene matches: 6. The length of the CDR3 is 12 residues. The V gene's germline CDR1 is SGHTA and CDR2 FQGTGA. The CDR3 DNA reads TGTGCCAGCAGCCTCGCTAGCGGGGCTCAGTTCTTC. Translating it yields CASSLASGAQFF.

The V and J genes are TRBV10-3 and TRBJ1-4; no reliable D call. CDR1 is ENHRY and CDR2 is SYGVKD in the germline V gene. CDR3 length: 14 amino acids. The V gene lost 9 bases and the J gene lost 4 bases, with 15 bases spanning the gap. CDR3 DNA sequence: TGTGCCATAAGCCCAGGACTGAGTAATGAAAAACTGTTTTTT. Translating it yields CAISPGLSNEKLFF.

The J gene is TRBJ1-2, the V gene TRBV12-3 or TRBV12-4; tentatively, D is TRBD1 (5 bases). The ends were cut back, 1 base at V and 8 bases at J, with 8 bases in the middle. The CDR3 length is 12 residues. DNA of the CDR3: TGTGCCAGCAGTTTAGAAGGGGCCGGCTACACCTTC. Its translation is CASSLEGAGYTF.

As regards this clonotype: A much larger clonotype is one base distant, so this may be a read error. This chain connects TRBV5-1 to TRBJ2-3, with D possibly being TRBD1 or TRBD2 (5 bases each). The V end was cut by 3 bases, the J end by 5 bases, with 16 bases between. CDR3 length equals 15 residues. Germline V lookup: CDR1 SGHRS, CDR2 YFSETQ. Here the CDR3 reads CASSSVGDRKDTQYF. CDR3 nucleotides: TGCGCCAGCAGCTCCGTGGGGGATCGCAAAGATACGCAGTATTTT.

The sample holds a few counts of this clonotype. This chain uses TRBV7-9 with TRBJ1-4; D is undetermined. Trimming left V 1 base short and J 5 bases short, with 17 bases between. Germline V gene lookup returns CDR1 SEHNR and CDR2 FQNEAQ (reference sequence). This CDR3 is built from 17 residues. The CDR3 DNA reads as TGTGCCAGCAGCTTAGGGAGAACCGGTTACCGCAATGAAAAACTGTTTTTT. It codes for CASSLGRTGYRNEKLFF. Complete variable domain (other parts from reference TRBV7-9 and TRBJ1-4): DTGVSQNPRHKITKRGQNVTFRCDPISEHNRLYWYRQTLGQGPEFLTYFQNEAQLEKSRLLSDRFSAERPKGSFSTLEIQRTEQGDSAMYLCASSLGRTGYRNEKLFFGSGTQLSVL.